These T cell receptor beta chains were read from a single sample in a study of molecular identifiers for immune sequencing clone quantification. TCRdb re-called the PCR reads through MiXCR, storing one row per CDR3 protein. The sample lists 100,000 or so distinct CDR3 sequences, roughly 38% occurring once. The sequenced sample consisted of naive CD8+ T cells from blood, with Jurkat cell RNA spiked in. The receptors derive from a human donor in good health. Some libraries in this study had Jurkat cell RNA spiked in. CDR3s include the opening cysteine and the closing phenylalanine or tryptophan. D genes are given only for firm matches. Expanded clones get a size class; other rows say once, few or many, or leave the size out.

J,V,size,D,CDR3,DNA
TRBJ2-4,TRBV20-1,many,-,CSAPPYSEENIQYF,TGCAGTGCTCCCCCCTATTCCGAAGAAAACATTCAGTACTTC
TRBJ1-5,TRBV20-1,few,-,CSALEGNSNQPQHF,TGCAGTGCTTTGGAGGGGAATAGCAATCAGCCCCAGCATTTT
TRBJ1-3,TRBV13,few,-,CASSDSSGNTIYF,TGTGCCAGCTCCGACAGCTCTGGAAACACCATATATTTT
TRBJ1-4,TRBV20-1,many,TRBD1,CSARDRFNEKLFF,TGCAGTGCCCGGGACAGATTCAACGAAAAACTGTTTTTT
TRBJ1-2,TRBV20-1,-,-,CSAVGDYGYTF,TGCAGTGCAGTAGGAGACTATGGCTACACCTTC
TRBJ1-1,TRBV14,few,TRBD1,CASSQWTGEAAFF,TGTGCCAGCAGCCAATGGACAGGGGAGGCAGCTTTCTTT
TRBJ2-1,TRBV6-2/TRBV6-3,-,TRBD2,CASSETGTISYNEQFF,TGTGCCAGCAGTGAAACCGGGACTATCTCCTACAATGAGCAGTTCTTC
TRBJ1-6,TRBV7-9,many,-,CASSLGSGGSPLHF,TGTGCCAGCAGCTTAGGCTCAGGCGGATCACCCCTCCACTTT
TRBJ1-5,TRBV4-3,-,-,CASSPFQGFQPQHF,TGCGCCAGCAGCCCCTTCCAGGGGTTTCAGCCCCAGCATTTT
TRBJ2-7,TRBV19,many,-,CASSPGSYEQYF,TGTGCCAGTAGCCCAGGGAGCTACGAGCAGTACTTC
TRBJ2-1,TRBV14,-,TRBD2,CASRQGSGTSGRAPQFF,TGTGCCAGCAGACAGGGATCCGGGACTAGCGGGAGGGCCCCGCAGTTCTTC
TRBJ2-3,TRBV6-5,many,-,CASSYANTQYF,TGTGCCAGCAGTTATGCGAATACGCAGTATTTT
TRBJ2-2,TRBV23-1,-,TRBD1,CASSPTRDRLNTGELIF,TGCGCCAGCAGTCCCACGAGGGACAGACTGAACACCGGGGAGCTGATTTTT
TRBJ2-7,TRBV14,-,TRBD1,CASSADRDGSYEQYF,TGTGCCAGCAGCGCCGACAGGGATGGATCCTACGAGCAGTACTTC
TRBJ1-2,TRBV15,-,TRBD1,CATSRATGTSGYTF,TGTGCCACCAGCAGAGCGACAGGGACCAGCGGCTACACCTTC
TRBJ2-5,TRBV4-3,-,-,CASSQEGTQGSQETQYF,TGCGCCAGCAGCCAAGAGGGGACCCAGGGAAGCCAAGAGACCCAGTACTTC
TRBJ2-7,TRBV28,once,-,CASSPLTEQDF,TGTGCCAGCAGTCCCTTAACCGAGCAGGACTTC
TRBJ1-4,TRBV7-6,few,-,CASSLGWKLFF,TGTGCCAGCAGCTTAGGATGGAAACTGTTTTTT
TRBJ2-4,TRBV15,few,-,CATSLGSRGGGAKNIQYF,TGTGCCACCAGCTTAGGGTCCAGGGGTGGAGGAGCCAAAAACATTCAGTACTTC
TRBJ2-5,TRBV27,many,TRBD1,CASSPGQGQETQYF,TGTGCCAGCAGTCCCGGACAGGGACAAGAGACCCAGTACTTC
TRBJ1-2,TRBV7-2,many,-,CASSPDLYGYTF,TGTGCCAGCAGCCCGGACCTTTATGGCTACACCTTC
TRBJ1-5,TRBV6-5,few,-,CASSYGTAQPQHF,TGTGCCAGCAGTTACGGGACTGCTCAGCCCCAGCATTTT
TRBJ2-5,TRBV13,-,TRBD2,CASSGSGEETQYF,TGTGCCAGCAGCGGAAGCGGGGAGGAGACCCAGTACTTC
TRBJ2-3,TRBV6-2/TRBV6-3,-,-,CASSYSKGYTDTQYF,TGTGCCAGCAGTTACTCGAAGGGGTACACAGATACGCAGTATTTT
TRBJ2-7,TRBV4-3,many,-,CASSLNPSHEQYF,TGCGCCAGCAGCCTCAACCCGAGTCACGAGCAGTACTTC
TRBJ2-7,TRBV20-1,few,-,CSSDAPDSYEQYF,TGCAGTTCCGATGCCCCTGACTCCTACGAGCAGTACTTC
TRBJ2-3,TRBV9,-,-,CASSVTTRFPTDTQYF,TGTGCCAGCAGCGTAACTACTAGATTCCCCACAGATACGCAGTATTTT
TRBJ1-1,TRBV6-2/TRBV6-3,few,-,CASRGVRWNTEAFF,TGTGCCAGCAGGGGGGTGCGGTGGAACACTGAAGCTTTCTTT
TRBJ2-3,TRBV29-1,many,TRBD2,CSVVRVGRAGLRDTQYF,TGCAGCGTTGTAAGAGTTGGGAGGGCCGGTCTTCGCGATACGCAGTATTTT
TRBJ1-5,TRBV5-6,few,TRBD1,CASSFNRGYQPQHF,TGTGCCAGCAGCTTTAACAGGGGTTATCAGCCCCAGCATTTT
TRBJ2-3,TRBV13,many,-,CASSLARGYTDTQYF,TGTGCCAGCAGCTTAGCCAGGGGTTACACAGATACGCAGTATTTT
TRBJ2-3,TRBV27,-,TRBD2,CASSLLAADTQYF,TGTGCCAGCAGTTTACTAGCGGCGGATACGCAGTATTTT
TRBJ2-1,TRBV20-1,-,TRBD2,CSALAGNEQFF,TGCAGTGCGCTAGCGGGAAATGAGCAGTTCTTC
TRBJ1-5,TRBV12-3/TRBV12-4,few,-,CASSPTVNQPQHF,TGTGCCAGCAGTCCTACCGTCAATCAGCCCCAGCATTTT
TRBJ2-7,TRBV4-3,-,TRBD1,CASSGGTGGGEQYF,TGCGCCAGCAGCGGAGGGACAGGGGGTGGAGAGCAGTACTTC
TRBJ2-7,TRBV13,-,TRBD1,CASSGRDRGTYEQYF,TGTGCCAGCAGCGGCCGGGACAGGGGTACCTACGAGCAGTACTTC
TRBJ1-4,TRBV28,few,-,CASNYGGEVGKLFF,TGTGCCAGCAACTACGGGGGGGAGGTCGGAAAACTGTTTTTT
TRBJ2-7,TRBV13,-,-,CASSPITGRDSYEQYF,TGTGCCAGCAGCCCGATCACTGGGCGGGATTCCTACGAGCAGTACTTC
TRBJ2-7,TRBV7-8,once,TRBD2,CASSLGSGLAGGRSYEQYF,TGTGCCAGCAGCTTAGGATCGGGACTAGCGGGAGGACGCTCCTACGAGCAGTACTTC
TRBJ2-3,TRBV7-9,-,TRBD1,CASSSGTACTDTQYF,TGTGCCAGCAGTTCCGGGACAGCTTGCACAGATACGCAGTATTTT